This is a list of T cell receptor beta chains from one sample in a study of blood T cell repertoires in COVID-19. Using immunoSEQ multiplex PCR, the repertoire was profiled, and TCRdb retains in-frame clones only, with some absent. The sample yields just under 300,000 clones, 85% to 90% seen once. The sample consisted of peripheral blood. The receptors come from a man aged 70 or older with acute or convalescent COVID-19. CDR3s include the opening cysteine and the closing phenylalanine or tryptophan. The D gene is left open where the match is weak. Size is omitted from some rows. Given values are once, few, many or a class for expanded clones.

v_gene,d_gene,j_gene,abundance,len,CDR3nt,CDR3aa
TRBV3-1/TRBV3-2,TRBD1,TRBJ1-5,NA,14,TGTGCCAGCAGCCAAGTGACAGGGAGTCAGCCCCAGCATTTT,CASSQVTGSQPQHF
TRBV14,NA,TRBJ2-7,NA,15,TGTGCCAGCAGTTCGACAGCCCTACCGACCTACGAGCAGTACTTC,CASSSTALPTYEQYF
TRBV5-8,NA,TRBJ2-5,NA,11,TGTGCCAGCAGCCCTTTGGAGACCCAGTACTTC,CASSPLETQYF
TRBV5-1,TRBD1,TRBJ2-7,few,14,TGCGCCAGCAGTCTACAGGGGGCTCCCTACGAGCAGTACTTC,CASSLQGAPYEQYF
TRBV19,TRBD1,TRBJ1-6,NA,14,TGTGCCAGTAGTATCGGGACAGGGGGCTCACCCCTCCACTTT,CASSIGTGGSPLHF
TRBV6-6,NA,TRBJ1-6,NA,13,TGTGCCAGCAAAGACAACTATAATTCACCCCTCCACTTT,CASKDNYNSPLHF
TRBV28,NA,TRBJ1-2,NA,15,TGTGCCAGCAGTTTATCGGGGTCGGTAGTCTATGGCTACACCTTC,CASSLSGSVVYGYTF
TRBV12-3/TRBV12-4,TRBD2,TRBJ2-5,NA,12,TGTGCCAGCAGGGGACTAGGAGAGACCCAGTACTTC,CASRGLGETQYF
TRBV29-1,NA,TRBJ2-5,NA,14,TGCAGCGCTGCCCTACGGGCAGGGGGGGAGACCCAGTACTTC,CSAALRAGGETQYF
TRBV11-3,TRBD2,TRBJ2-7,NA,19,TGTGCCAGCAGCTTAGATCCCACGACCCCACGGGGGGAAACCTACGAGCAGTACTTC,CASSLDPTTPRGETYEQYF
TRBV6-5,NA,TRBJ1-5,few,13,TGTGCCAGCAGTTTTCGGGGGACTCAGCCCCAGCATTTT,CASSFRGTQPQHF
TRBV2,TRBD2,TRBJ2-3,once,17,TGTGCCAGCAGTCTTTTAGCGGGGGGGCGGGGCACAGATACGCAGTATTTT,CASSLLAGGRGTDTQYF
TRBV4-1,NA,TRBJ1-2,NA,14,TGCGCCAGCAGCCAAGATTGGACAGCCTATGGCTACACCTTC,CASSQDWTAYGYTF
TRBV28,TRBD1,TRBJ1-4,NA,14,TGTGCCAGCAGGCCCGGGACAGAAAATGAAAAACTGTTTTTT,CASRPGTENEKLFF
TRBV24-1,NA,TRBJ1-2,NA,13,TGTGCCACCAGCAAGGGGGACTATGATGGCTACACCTTC,CATSKGDYDGYTF
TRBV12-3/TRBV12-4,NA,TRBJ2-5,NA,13,TGTGCCAGCAGGGCAACCTCTTTAGAGACCCAGTACTTC,CASRATSLETQYF